Presented here are 16 T cell receptor beta chains from one specimen sequenced in a study of T cell responses to AZD1222 COVID-19 vaccine. Generated by immunoSEQ multiplex PCR, the TCRdb table keeps only in-frame clones and is missing some. The sample lists around 150,000 clones, approximately 90% occurring once. The input for sequencing was peripheral blood, taken on day 0 of AZD1222 vaccination. Receptor source: an adult in good health.

This clone was seen just once. The chain recombines TRBV9 with TRBJ2-1; TRBD2 matches 8 bases. Looked up from germline, CDR1 is SGDLS and CDR2 is YYNGEE. After removal of 0 bases from V and 8 bases from J, the junction contained 7 bases not matched to a gene. The CDR3 extends over 15 amino acids. CDR3 coding DNA: TGTGCCAGCAGCGTAGACGGGACTAGTATCGATGAGCAGTTCTTC. Translating it yields CASSVDGTSIDEQFF.

The chain recombines TRBV21-1 with TRBJ2-1; the table's D gene call, TRBD1, was not cross checked with the DNA. TRBV21-1 is recorded as a pseudogene. The CDR3 sequence is 15 residues long. Here the CDR3 DNA reads TGTGCCAGCAACGACCCCCTAGGGGTCAACAATGAGCAGTTCTTC. Protein: CASNDPLGVNNEQFF.

The chain is built from TRBV29-1 and TRBJ1-4; 7 bases agree with TRBD1. Trimming at V came to 2 bases and at J to 8 bases, leaving 8 bases not matched to a gene. The CDR3 extends over 14 amino acids. The germline gives CDR1 SQVTM, CDR2 ANQGSEA. The CDR3 spells CSVEPRQGWEKLFF. CDR3 DNA: TGCAGCGTTGAACCCAGACAGGGATGGGAAAAACTGTTTTTT.

This chain connects TRBV4-1 to TRBJ1-2; TRBD1 aligns across 8 bases. The CDR3 runs 16 residues. V was pared by 2 bases and J by 2 bases, with 7 bases of the junction left unmatched. Germline V gene lookup returns CDR1 MGHRA and CDR2 YSYEKL. The chain's CDR3 is CASSQPRDRPNYGYTF. CDR3 DNA sequence: TGCGCCAGCAGCCAACCACGGGACAGGCCCAACTATGGCTACACCTTC.

The rearrangement joins TRBV27 to TRBJ2-7, with 9 positions matching TRBD1. V lost 3 bases to trimming and J lost 6 bases; unmatched junction nucleotides: 6. The CDR3 is 14 amino acids. CDR1 and CDR2 from the germline V gene are MNHEY and SMNVEV (reference sequence). The CDR3 is CASSFWTGDPEQYF. Here the CDR3 DNA reads TGTGCCAGCAGTTTTTGGACAGGGGACCCCGAGCAGTACTTC.

This clone occurred many times. In the same sample, other DNA sequences code for this CDR3. The rearrangement links TRBV3-1 (or the pseudogene TRBV3-2) to TRBJ1-1, with D unresolved. The germline V gene encodes CDR1 LGHDT and CDR2 YNNKEL (reference sequence). CDR3 length: 11 residues. V was shortened by 4 bases and J by 2 bases, with 2 bases between the two germline ends. The CDR3 DNA follows: TGTGCCAGCAGCCTTAACACTGAAGCTTTCTTT. Its translation is CASSLNTEAFF.

The chain recombines TRBV5-1 with TRBJ2-7; 10 bases fit TRBD1. This CDR3 has 15 residues. Germline CDR1 SGHRS, CDR2 YFSETQ. J gave up 7 bases and V 2 bases, and 9 bases lay outside the gene matches. The CDR3 sequence: CASSFTTGGPREQYF. The CDR3 DNA is TGCGCCAGCAGCTTCACGACAGGGGGCCCTCGGGAGCAGTACTTC.

This rearrangement joins TRBV4-1 to TRBJ2-1, with D perhaps matching TRBD1 (6 bases). Deletions cut 5 bases from V and 1 base from J, with 12 bases between. The CDR3 has 15 amino acids. Germline V lookup: CDR1 MGHRA, CDR2 YSYEKL. The CDR3 nucleotides read TGCGCCAGCAGCGCAGGGGAGAATTCCTACAATGAGCAGTTCTTC. This translates into CASSAGENSYNEQFF.

A few counts support this clone. The chain employs TRBV23-1 and TRBJ2-7, with D hard to call. TRBV23-1 is an ORF, with its function uncertain. Trimming took off 3 bases at V and 6 bases at J, with 21 bases between the two ends. CDR3 size: 16 residues. The CDR3 region is CASSQPLAHSNFEQYF. In nucleotides, the CDR3 is TGCGCCAGCAGTCAGCCTCTGGCCCACTCGAACTTCGAGCAGTACTTC.

The V gene is TRBV28, the J gene TRBJ2-6; D perhaps matches TRBD2 (5 bases). This CDR3 contains 16 residues. The germline V and J ends were trimmed by 5 bases and 1 base, with 12 bases remaining between them. CDR1 is MDHEN and CDR2 is SYDVKM in the germline V gene. Here the CDR3 DNA reads TGTGCCAGCAGTACCCCCCCGGGGTCTGGGGCCAACGTCCTGACTTTC. Translating it yields CASSTPPGSGANVLTF. Combining the CDR3 with reference TRBV28 and TRBJ2-6 gives the whole variable domain DVKVTQSSRYLVKRTGEKVFLECVQDMDHENMFWYRQDPGLGLRLIYFSYDVKMKEKGDIPEGYSVSREKKERFSLILESASTNQTSMYLCASSTPPGSGANVLTFGAGSRLTVL.

This clone was counted many times. The rearrangement joins TRBV25-1 to TRBJ1-1; weak D call: TRBD1 (5 bases). The CDR3 sequence is 14 residues long. CDR1 MGHDK and CDR2 SYGVNS come from the germline V gene. V was shortened by 6 bases and J by 1 base, with 12 bases between the two germline ends. Written as DNA, the CDR3 is TGTGCCAGCAGGTCACATGGACAGAACACTGAAGCTTTCTTT. It codes for CASRSHGQNTEAFF.

The chain couples TRBV7-8 to TRBJ2-2, with 10 bases matching TRBD1. The V segment lost 4 bases and the J segment 6 bases; nucleotides outside the gene matches: 8. The germline V gene has CDR1 SGHVS and CDR2 FQNEAQ. The CDR3 sequence is 16 residues long. CDR3 sequence (DNA): TGTGCCAGCAGCTCGTACGACAGGGGGCCTGCCGGGGAGCTGTTTTTT. It codes for CASSSYDRGPAGELFF.

The chain joins TRBV7-8 to TRBJ1-1; TRBD1 matches at 8 bases. Germline CDR1 SGHVS, CDR2 FQNEAQ. The CDR3 has 16 residues. V shed 4 bases, J shed 1 base, and the junction held 8 bases outside the gene matches. CDR3 bases: TGTGCCAGCAGCTCCACACCCGGACAGGGGAACACTGAAGCTTTCTTT. This translates into CASSSTPGQGNTEAFF. Based on the CDR3 plus reference TRBV7-8 and TRBJ1-1, the full variable domain is GAGVSQSPRYKVAKRGQDVALRCDPISGHVSLFWYQQALGQGPEFLTYFQNEAQLDKSGLPSDRFFAERPEGSVSTLKIQRTQQEDSAVYLCASSSTPGQGNTEAFFGQGTRLTVV.

The chain links TRBV7-9 to TRBJ1-2; 9 nucleotides line up with TRBD1. The CDR3 spans 14 residues. Germline V gene lookup returns CDR1 SEHNR and CDR2 FQNEAQ (reference sequence). After removal of 2 bases from V and 8 bases from J, the junction contained 6 bases not matched to a gene. In DNA form, the CDR3 reads TGTGCCAGCAGCTTATTAACAGGGGGCGCGGGCTACACCTTC. Protein sequence: CASSLLTGGAGYTF.

The V and J genes are TRBV6-5 and TRBJ2-1; TRBD2 aligns across 10 bases. V shed 7 bases and J 6 bases; nucleotides not matched to a gene: 6. The CDR3 totals 14 residues. Germline CDR1 reads MNHEY; CDR2 reads SVGAGI. The CDR3, as DNA: TGTGCCAGCACCGTACTAGCGGGGTTCAATGAGCAGTTCTTC. It yields the protein CASTVLAGFNEQFF.

This rearrangement joins TRBV7-2 to TRBJ1-4, with D possibly matching TRBD1 (6 bases). V was cut by 5 bases and J by 0 bases, with 13 bases left in between. This CDR3 region has 16 residues. Germline lookup yields CDR1 SGHTA and CDR2 FQGNSA. In DNA form, the CDR3 reads TGTGCCAGCAGCCCCCAGACAGGAGCAACTAATGAAAAACTGTTTTTT. Amino acids: CASSPQTGATNEKLFF.